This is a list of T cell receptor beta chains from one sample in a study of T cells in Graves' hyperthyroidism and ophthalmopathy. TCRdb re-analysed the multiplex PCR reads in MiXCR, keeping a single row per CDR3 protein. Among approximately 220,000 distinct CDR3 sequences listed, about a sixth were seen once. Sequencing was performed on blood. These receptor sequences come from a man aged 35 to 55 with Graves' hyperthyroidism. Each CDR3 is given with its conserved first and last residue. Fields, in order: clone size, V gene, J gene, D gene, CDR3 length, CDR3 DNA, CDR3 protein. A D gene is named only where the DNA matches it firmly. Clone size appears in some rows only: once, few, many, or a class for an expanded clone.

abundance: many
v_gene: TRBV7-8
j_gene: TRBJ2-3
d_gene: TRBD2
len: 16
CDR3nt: TGTGCCAGCAGCTTATATTCAGCGGGGGGGCAAGATACGCAGTATTTT
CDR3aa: CASSLYSAGGQDTQYF

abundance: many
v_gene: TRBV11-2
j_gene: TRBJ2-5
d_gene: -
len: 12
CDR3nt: TGTGCCAGCGGTAACCTCCAAGAGACCCAGTACTTC
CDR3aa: CASGNLQETQYF

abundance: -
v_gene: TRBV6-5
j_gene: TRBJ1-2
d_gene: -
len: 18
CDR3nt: TGTGCCAGCAGTTACTCCCGGGACGGGCCCACCGTCCATTATGGCTACACCTTC
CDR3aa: CASSYSRDGPTVHYGYTF

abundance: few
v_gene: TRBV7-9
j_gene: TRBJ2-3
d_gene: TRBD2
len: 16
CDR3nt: TGTGCCAGCAGCTTACGGCTAGCGGGGGGGCCTGATACGCAGTATTTT
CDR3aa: CASSLRLAGGPDTQYF

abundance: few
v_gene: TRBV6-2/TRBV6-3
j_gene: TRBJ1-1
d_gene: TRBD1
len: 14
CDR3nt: TGTGCCAGCAGGTACCGGGACAGGGGGCTGGTAGCTTTCTTT
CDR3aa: CASRYRDRGLVAFF

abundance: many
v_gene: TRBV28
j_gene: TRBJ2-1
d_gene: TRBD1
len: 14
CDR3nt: TGTGCCAGCAGGCGACCTCAGGGGGCTAATGAGCAGTTCTTC
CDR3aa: CASRRPQGANEQFF

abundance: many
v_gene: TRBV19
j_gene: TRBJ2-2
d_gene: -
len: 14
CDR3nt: TGTGCCGGACGTACCGGGCAGGACACCGGGGAGCTGTTTTTT
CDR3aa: CAGRTGQDTGELFF

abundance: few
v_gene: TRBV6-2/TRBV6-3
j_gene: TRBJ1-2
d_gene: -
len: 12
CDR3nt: TGTGCCAGCAGTTTACAGGACTATGGCTACACCTTC
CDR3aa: CASSLQDYGYTF

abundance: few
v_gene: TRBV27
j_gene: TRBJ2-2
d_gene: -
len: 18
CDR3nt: TGTGCCAGCAGTTTAATTGCCAATAGCGGTCCGAACACCAGGGAGCTGTTTTTT
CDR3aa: CASSLIANSGPNTRELFF

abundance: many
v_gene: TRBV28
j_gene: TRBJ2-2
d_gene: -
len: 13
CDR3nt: TGTGCCAGCGGTGGGGGGTTCTCCGGGGAGCTGTTTTTT
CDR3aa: CASGGGFSGELFF

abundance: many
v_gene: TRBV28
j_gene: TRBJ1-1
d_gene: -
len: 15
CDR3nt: TGTGCCAGCAGTTTATTCGGGGGAGGGGACACTGAAGCTTTCTTT
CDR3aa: CASSLFGGGDTEAFF

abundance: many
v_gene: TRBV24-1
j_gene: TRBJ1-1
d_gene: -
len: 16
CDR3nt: TGTGCCACCAGTGGTTCTACCGGGGCTTGGAACACTGAAGCTTTCTTT
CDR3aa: CATSGSTGAWNTEAFF

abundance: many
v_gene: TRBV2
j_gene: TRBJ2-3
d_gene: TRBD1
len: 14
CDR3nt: TGTGCCAGCAGTCCACAGGGGTACACAGATACGCAGTATTTT
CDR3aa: CASSPQGYTDTQYF

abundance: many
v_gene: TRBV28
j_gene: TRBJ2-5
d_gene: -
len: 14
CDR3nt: TGTGCCAGCAGTTTACAGGGGAGCCCAGAGACCCAGTACTTC
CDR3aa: CASSLQGSPETQYF

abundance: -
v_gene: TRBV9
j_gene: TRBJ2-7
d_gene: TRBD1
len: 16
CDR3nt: TGTGCCAGCAGCGTGCGTTCCGGGACAGGCTCCTACGAGCAGTACTTC
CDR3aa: CASSVRSGTGSYEQYF

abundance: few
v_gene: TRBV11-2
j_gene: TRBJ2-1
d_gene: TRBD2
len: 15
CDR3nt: TGTGCCAGCAGCCACGGGGGGTTGTCCTACAATGAGCAGTTCTTC
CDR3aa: CASSHGGLSYNEQFF

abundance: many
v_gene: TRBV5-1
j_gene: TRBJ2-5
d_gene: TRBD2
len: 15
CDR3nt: TGCGCCAGCAGCCCCGGACTAGCGGGGGAAGAGACCCAGTACTTC
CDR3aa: CASSPGLAGEETQYF

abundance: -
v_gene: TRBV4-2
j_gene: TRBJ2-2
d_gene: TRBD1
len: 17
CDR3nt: TGTGCCAGCAGCCAAGCTGGGGGACAGGGGGCCTCCGGGGAGCTGTTTTTT
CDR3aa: CASSQAGGQGASGELFF

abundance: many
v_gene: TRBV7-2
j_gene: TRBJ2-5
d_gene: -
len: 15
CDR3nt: TGTGCCAGCAGCCCCCGGGGGAGGTACCAAGAGACCCAGTACTTC
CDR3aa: CASSPRGRYQETQYF

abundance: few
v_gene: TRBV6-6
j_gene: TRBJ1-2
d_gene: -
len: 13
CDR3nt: TGTGCCAGCAGTTACCAGCTAAACTATGGCTACACCTTC
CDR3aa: CASSYQLNYGYTF

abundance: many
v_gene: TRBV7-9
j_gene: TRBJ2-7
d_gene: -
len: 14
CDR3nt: TGTGCCAGCAGCGGCGGAGGACAGTCCTACGAGCAGTACTTC
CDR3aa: CASSGGGQSYEQYF

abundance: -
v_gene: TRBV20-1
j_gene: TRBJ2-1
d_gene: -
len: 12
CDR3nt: TGCAGTGCTCCACTCGTGGGGAATGAGCAGTTCTTC
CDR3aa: CSAPLVGNEQFF

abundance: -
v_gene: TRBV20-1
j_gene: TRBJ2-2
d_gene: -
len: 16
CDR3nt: TGCAGTGCTAGAGATCTAAAGTGGGGGAACACCGGGGAGCTGTTTTTT
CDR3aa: CSARDLKWGNTGELFF

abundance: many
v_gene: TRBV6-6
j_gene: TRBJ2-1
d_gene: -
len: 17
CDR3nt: TGTGCCAGCAGTTACTGGTGGGGGGCCCAGTCTTGGGGTGAGCAGTTCTTC
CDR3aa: CASSYWWGAQSWGEQFF

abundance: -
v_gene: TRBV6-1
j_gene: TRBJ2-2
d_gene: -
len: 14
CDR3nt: TGTGCCAGCAGTGAAGCGCCCGGTTCTGGGGAGCTGTTTTTT
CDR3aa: CASSEAPGSGELFF

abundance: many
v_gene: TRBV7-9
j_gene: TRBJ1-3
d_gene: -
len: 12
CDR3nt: TGTGCCAGCACTGACTCTGGAAACACCATATATTTT
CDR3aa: CASTDSGNTIYF

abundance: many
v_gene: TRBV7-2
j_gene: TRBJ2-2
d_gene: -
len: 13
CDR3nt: TGTGCCAGCAGCCCGCGGATCACCGGGGAGCTGTTTTTT
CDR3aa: CASSPRITGELFF

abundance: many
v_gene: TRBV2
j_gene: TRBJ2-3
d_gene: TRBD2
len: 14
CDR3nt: TGTGCCAGCAGTGGACTAGCGGGGGGGGATACGCAGTATTTT
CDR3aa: CASSGLAGGDTQYF

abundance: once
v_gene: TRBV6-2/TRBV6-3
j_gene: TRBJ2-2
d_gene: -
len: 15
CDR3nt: TGTGCCAGCACCCCCGGGGGAGGCGGTGCCGGGGAGCTGTTTTTT
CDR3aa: CASTPGGGGAGELFF